The 7 T cell receptor beta chains presented below share a single source sample, sequenced in a study of T-cell reconstitution after alpha-beta-depleted transplantation in children. A library of TCRbeta sequences, prepared with unique molecular identifiers, was generated. TCRdb re-called the PCR reads through MiXCR, storing one row per CDR3 protein. This table has about 610,000 distinct CDR3 sequences, over 25% appearing once. The sample consisted of PBMCs, taken before TCRalphabeta/CD19-depleted stem cell transplant. These receptors originate from a boy in the first two years of life with Wiskott-Aldrich syndrome, due to receive a stem cell transplant.

The chain joins TRBV6-6 to TRBJ1-5; 8 bases are shared with TRBD1. The CDR3 extends over 13 amino acids. After removal of 4 bases from V and 5 bases from J, the junction contained 1 base not matched to a gene. Germline CDR1 MNHNY, CDR2 SVGAGI (reference sequence). In DNA form, the CDR3 reads TGTGCCAGCAGTTCAGGGGGCCATCAGCCCCAGCATTTT. Its translation is CASSSGGHQPQHF.

This clonotype was detected only a few times. V and J are TRBV27 and TRBJ2-1; D is uncertain. CDR1 and CDR2 (germline): MNHEY, SMNVEV (reference sequence). The CDR3 covers 13 residues. Deletions cut 6 bases from V and 7 bases from J, with 13 bases between. CDR3: CASRVGGKNEQFF. CDR3 sequence (DNA): TGTGCCAGCAGGGTTGGTGGGAAGAATGAGCAGTTCTTC.

This clonotype was counted once. The J gene is TRBJ2-3, the V gene TRBV6-1, with 10 nucleotides matching TRBD2. J lost 5 bases, V lost 6 bases, and 20 bases had no gene match. This CDR3 has 19 amino acids. CDR1 and CDR2 from the germline V gene are MNHNS and SASEGT. The CDR3 here is CASSPGHETASGSLDTQYF. For the CDR3, the DNA is TGTGCCAGCAGCCCCGGGCACGAGACGGCTAGCGGGAGTCTAGATACGCAGTATTTT.

CDR3 DNA: TGTGCCAGCAGTCGCCGGACAGGGTTGGACACTGAAGCTTTCTTT. It codes for CASSRRTGLDTEAFF. The gene calls are TRBV12-3 or TRBV12-4 and TRBJ1-1; 8 bases match TRBD1. This CDR3 region has 15 residues. After removal of 5 bases from V and 3 bases from J, the junction contained 8 bases not matched to a gene.

V and J are TRBV7-2 and TRBJ2-5; possible D gene TRBD2, 6 bases. V was trimmed by 5 bases and J by 2 bases, leaving 15 bases between them. There are 15 residues in the CDR3. CDR1 and CDR2 (germline): SGHTA, FQGNSA. This CDR3 is CASSPGASVQETQYF. The CDR3 nucleotides are TGTGCCAGCAGCCCTGGCGCTAGCGTTCAAGAGACCCAGTACTTC. The variable domain in full, with the rest retrieved from reference TRBV7-2 and TRBJ2-5, is GAGVSQSPSNKVTEKGKDVELRCDPISGHTALYWYRQSLGQGLEFLIYFQGNSAPDKSGLPSDRFSAERTGGSVSTLTIQRTQQEDSAVYLCASSPGASVQETQYFGPGTRLLVL.

This clonotype was counted at least ten times. The chain carries TRBV27 and TRBJ2-6; D gene uncertain. CDR3 length: 15 residues. In germline, CDR1 is MNHEY, CDR2 SMNVEV (reference sequence). Trimming removed 0 bases at V and 0 bases at J, with 3 bases between. DNA of the CDR3: TGTGCCAGCAGTTTATCTCTCTCTGGGGCCAACGTCCTGACTTTC. Its protein product is CASSLSLSGANVLTF.

This clonotype showed up just a few times. V gene TRBV20-1 combines with J gene TRBJ2-5; a weak D match, TRBD2 (5 bases). Germline V gene data show CDR1 as DFQATT and CDR2 as SNEGSKA (reference sequence). The CDR3 totals 15 residues. V was trimmed by 3 bases and J by 7 bases, leaving 21 bases between them. In DNA form, the CDR3 reads TGCAGTGCTAGCCCCTTGATGAGGGCCTTGGGGACCCAGTACTTC. As protein: CSASPLMRALGTQYF.